One sample yielded the 15 T cell receptor beta chains listed below, sequenced in a study of blood T cell repertoires in COVID-19 (dated by TCRdb to the early 2020s). The library was obtained by the immunoSEQ multiplex PCR assay. TCRdb's version of the immuneACCESS table is confined to in-frame rearrangements and falls short of the full clone set. An unresolved V gene accounts for under half of the shortfall where checked; the remainder is of unknown origin. This sample lists more than 250,000 clones; around 82% were detected once. The ten largest clonotypes hold 1% to 1.5% of the sample. The sample taken for sequencing was peripheral blood. The receptor source for this set is a woman aged 50 to 60 with acute or convalescent COVID-19.

V is TRBV7-3 and J is TRBJ2-2, with TRBD1 matching over 10 bases. CDR1 is SGHTA and CDR2 is FQGTGA in the germline V gene. The CDR3 spans 17 residues. The V gene end was trimmed by 5 bases and the J gene end by 1 base; junction bases not matched to a gene: 7. CDR3 sequence (DNA): TGTGCCAGCAGCACCGGGACAGGGGCCTTGAACACCGGGGAGCTGTTTTTT. This sequence encodes CASSTGTGALNTGELFF. The full variable domain, rest sourced from reference TRBV7-3 and TRBJ2-2, is GAGVSQTPSNKVTEKGKYVELRCDPISGHTALYWYRQSLGQGPEFLIYFQGTGAADDSGLPNDRFFAVRPEGSVSTLKIQRTERGDSAVYLCASSTGTGALNTGELFFGEGSRLTVL.

The genes are TRBV7-9 and TRBJ2-1; D gene ambiguous. With 2 bases removed from V and 8 bases from J, the gap between germline ends came to 7 bases. CDR1 and CDR2 from the germline V gene are SEHNR and FQNEAQ (reference sequence). The CDR3 loop spans 12 amino acids. CDR3 protein: CASSLFPDEQFF. The CDR3, as DNA: TGTGCCAGCAGCTTATTCCCGGATGAGCAGTTCTTC.

V and J are TRBV12-3 or TRBV12-4 and TRBJ1-3; D remains ambiguous. The V end lost 1 base, the J end lost 8 bases, and 3 bases lay between the germline ends. The CDR3 has 11 amino acids. CDR3 residues: CASSLVYTIYF. As DNA, the CDR3 is TGTGCCAGCAGTTTAGTCTACACCATATATTTT.

The chain carries TRBV27 and TRBJ1-4, with 9 positions matching TRBD1. The V and J ends lost 5 bases and 5 bases, in that order; junction bases with no gene match: 6. Germline V gene data show CDR1 as MNHEY and CDR2 as SMNVEV (reference sequence). The CDR3 loop spans 15 amino acids. Here the CDR3 DNA reads TGTGCCAGCAGTACCCACAGGGGGCTGAATGAAAAACTGTTTTTT. Its protein is CASSTHRGLNEKLFF.

The chain has TRBV11-3 and TRBJ2-1; possible D gene TRBD2, 6 bases. In germline, CDR1 is SGHNT, CDR2 YENEEA. The CDR3 is 13 amino acids. V shed 5 bases and J shed 3 bases, with 8 bases lying between them. In DNA, the CDR3 is TGTGCCAGCAGCCGGGGGAGCTACAATGAGCAGTTCTTC. Its translation is CASSRGSYNEQFF.

Worth noting for this clone: The same CDR3 arises from other DNA sequences in this sample as well. The V gene is TRBV5-1, the J gene TRBJ2-2, with 9 bases aligning to TRBD1. V dropped 4 bases and J dropped 3; count of bases not matched to a gene: 1. CDR1 and CDR2 (germline): SGHRS, YFSETQ. The CDR3 extends over 14 amino acids. The CDR3 nucleotides read TGCGCCAGCAGCCGACAGGGGGACACCGGGGAGCTGTTTTTT. It yields the protein CASSRQGDTGELFF.

This chain uses TRBV6-2 or TRBV6-3 with TRBJ2-3, with a weak D call TRBD2 (5 bases). From germline, CDR1 is MNHEY and CDR2 SVGEGT. CDR3 size: 12 residues. The V and J ends lost 4 bases and 5 bases respectively, with 7 bases between them. The CDR3 sequence is CASSSSLDTQYF. For the CDR3, the DNA is TGTGCCAGCAGTTCTAGCTTAGATACGCAGTATTTT.

This clone was counted between two and nine times. The chain's CDR3 is CAWVPIELGRKSPLHF. DNA of the CDR3: TGTGCCTGGGTCCCAATCGAGCTTGGGAGGAAATCACCCCTCCACTTT. The rearrangement links TRBV30 to TRBJ1-6; D ambiguous. Looked up from germline, CDR1 is GTSNPN and CDR2 is SVGIG (reference sequence). V was cut by 5 bases and J by 10 bases, with 24 bases left in between. The CDR3 is 16 amino acids.

Details on this clone: This CDR3 is also generated by other DNA sequences in the sample. The chain carries TRBV5-1 and TRBJ2-5; a weak D match, TRBD1 (5 bases). This CDR3 is 14 amino acids long. V was trimmed by 0 bases and J by 4 bases, leaving 10 bases between them. Germline loops: CDR1 SGHRS, CDR2 YFSETQ. CDR3 in amino acids: CASSLEGAGETQYF. For the CDR3, the DNA is TGCGCCAGCAGCTTGGAAGGGGCCGGAGAGACCCAGTACTTC.

V gene TRBV4-1 combines with J gene TRBJ1-4; TRBD1 matches at 12 bases. This CDR3 is built from 15 residues. Germline V lookup: CDR1 MGHRA, CDR2 YSYEKL. V shed 1 base, J shed 10 bases, and the junction held 4 bases outside the gene matches. The CDR3 bases are TGCGCCAGCAGCCAAGCGGGACAGGGGGCCGGAAAACTGTTTTTT. Protein: CASSQAGQGAGKLFF.

In its sample, this clone was seen a few times. The chain combines TRBV28 with TRBJ1-2; TRBD1 agrees at 8 bases. Trimming cost V 4 bases and J 5 bases; bases outside gene matches: 18. The germline V gene encodes CDR1 MDHEN and CDR2 SYDVKM. This CDR3 is 18 amino acids long. CDR3 bases: TGTGCCAGCAGTTCCGCCGGGACAGGAGCCTCGTTAGGTTATGGCTACACCTTC. This translates into CASSSAGTGASLGYGYTF.

The V and J genes are TRBV6-2 or TRBV6-3 and TRBJ2-6, with a tentative D call TRBD2 (6 bases). Germline V gene sequence: CDR1 MNHEY, CDR2 SVGEGT. This CDR3 is 17 amino acids long. V gave up 2 bases and J gave up 2 bases, with 13 bases separating them. CDR3 nucleotides: TGTGCCAGCAGTTACGGTCGAGGGAGGACTGGGGCCAACGTCCTGACTTTC. Amino acids: CASSYGRGRTGANVLTF.

This chain joins TRBV21-1 and TRBJ1-2. TRBV21-1 is deemed a pseudogene. The CDR3 consists of 15 residues. In DNA form, the CDR3 reads TGTGCCAGCAGCAAAGGAGGCCACGAGCCCTATGGCTACACCTTC. Protein product: CASSKGGHEPYGYTF.

The rearrangement uses TRBV10-3 and TRBJ2-7; no definite D call. CDR1 and CDR2 (germline): ENHRY, SYGVKD. This CDR3 has 12 residues. V dropped 4 bases and J dropped 1 base, with 5 bases sitting between them. The CDR3 sequence: CAISVESYEQYF. CDR3 nucleotide sequence: TGTGCCATCAGTGTAGAATCCTACGAGCAGTACTTC.

This clone was counted only a few times. V and J are TRBV12-3 or TRBV12-4 and TRBJ1-1; weak D call: TRBD1 (5 bases). Trimming shortened V by 6 bases and J by 5 bases, and 13 bases separated the two germline ends. This CDR3 spans 13 amino acids. CDR3 amino acids: CASRKGSWTEAFF. CDR3 nucleotides: TGTGCCAGCAGGAAGGGGTCTTGGACTGAAGCTTTCTTT.